This T cell receptor (beta chain) was documented in a study of blood T cell repertoires in COVID-19. Turning to the study itself: Samples taken during acute and convalescent COVID-19 were collected in the United States, Italy and Spain.

Only in-frame clones appear in the TCRdb table, and some are missing; sequencing was by immunoSEQ multiplex PCR. This table holds about 170,000 clones, just over 85% found once. The CDR3 loop spans 13 amino acids. Deletions cut 7 bases from V and 10 bases from J, with 16 bases between. Germline V lookup: CDR1 SGHVS, CDR2 FQNEAQ. This clonotype was sampled from a man between 50 and 59 years old with active or convalescent COVID-19. What was sequenced was peripheral blood. This sequence joins TRBV7-8 and TRBJ1-4; a possible D gene is TRBD1 (5 bases). The CDR3 coding sequence is TGTGCCAGCACGGGACTCTCGGGGGGAAAACTGTTTTTT. Its translation: CASTGLSGGKLFF.